This T cell receptor (beta chain) derives from a study of T cell responses to AZD1222 COVID-19 vaccine. Study summary: The analysis combined second doses at about 4 or about 12 weeks. Findings and limits, study-wide: The donors showed a predominance of white British ancestry and of females, with possible underestimation of clonal diversity. In the spike-specific TCR repertoire, nearly half reportedly target unmutated variant regions. It was only six AZD1222 recipients who were seropositive at baseline.

On this clone itself: Its target is not known.

Profiled with immunoSEQ multiplex PCR; TCRdb holds only in-frame clones, not every one. Among about 120,000 clones listed, 88% were seen once. CDR1 is LNHDA and CDR2 is SQIVND in the germline V gene (reference sequence). This CDR3 region has 12 residues. V lost 6 bases, J lost 7 bases, and 9 bases lay in between. The source of this sequence is an adult in good health. Source: peripheral blood, taken on day 0 of AZD1222 vaccination. The V call is TRBV19, the J call TRBJ2-2; tentative D call: TRBD1 (5 bases). CDR3 bases: TGTGCCAGTAGATTAAGGGGCGGGGAGCTGTTTTTT. Its protein product is CASRLRGGELFF.